This is a list of T cell receptor beta chains from one sample in a study of shared clonotypes between healthy human individuals. The table came from immunoSEQ multiplex PCR; TCRdb's copy has only in-frame clones and leaves some out. Found here are millions of clones, around 94% of them singletons; the top ten hold roughly 0.13%. Source material: naive CD4+ T cells sorted from blood. The receptors originated from a young man in good health. Each CDR3 is given with its conserved first and last residue. The order of the fields is J gene, clone size, V gene, D gene, CDR3 DNA, CDR3 protein. A D gene is named only where the DNA matches it firmly. Clone size is given for some rows only: seen once, a few or many times, or a class if the clone is expanded.

j_gene: TRBJ2-7
abundance: once
v_gene: TRBV25-1
d_gene: -
CDR3nt: TGTGCCAGCAGCGCGCCGGGACAACTGGAGCAGTACTTC
CDR3aa: CASSAPGQLEQYF

j_gene: TRBJ2-1
abundance: -
v_gene: TRBV5-1
d_gene: TRBD1
CDR3nt: TGCGCCAGCAGTTCGACGGGACAGGGGAGCAGTGAGCAGTTCTTC
CDR3aa: CASSSTGQGSSEQFF

j_gene: TRBJ2-7
abundance: -
v_gene: TRBV4-2
d_gene: TRBD2
CDR3nt: TGTGCCAGCAGCCAAGACGGGGGGGCCTCCTACGAGCAGTACTTC
CDR3aa: CASSQDGGASYEQYF

j_gene: TRBJ1-3
abundance: -
v_gene: TRBV9
d_gene: -
CDR3nt: TGTGCCAGCAGCGTAATGGGAGGGGGCTCTGGAAACACCATATATTTT
CDR3aa: CASSVMGGGSGNTIYF

j_gene: TRBJ1-2
abundance: -
v_gene: TRBV5-1
d_gene: -
CDR3nt: TGCGCCAGCAGCTTGGACACAGCAGGAAACTATGGCTACACCTTC
CDR3aa: CASSLDTAGNYGYTF

j_gene: TRBJ2-5
abundance: -
v_gene: TRBV5-1
d_gene: TRBD2
CDR3nt: TGCGCCAGCAGCTTGTCCCTTCCCAGCGGGAGATCGGGGCAAGAGACCCAGTACTTC
CDR3aa: CASSLSLPSGRSGQETQYF

j_gene: TRBJ1-1
abundance: few
v_gene: TRBV20-1
d_gene: -
CDR3nt: TGCAGTGCCGCATTGAACACTGAAGCTTTCTTT
CDR3aa: CSAALNTEAFF

j_gene: TRBJ2-1
abundance: -
v_gene: TRBV7-7
d_gene: TRBD1
CDR3nt: TGTGCTAGCAGCTTGGACGGGACAGTTAAGAACAATGAGCAGTTCTTC
CDR3aa: CASSLDGTVKNNEQFF

j_gene: TRBJ2-3
abundance: -
v_gene: TRBV15
d_gene: -
CDR3nt: TGTGCCACCAGCAGAGATTTGTGGGGTAGCACAGATACGCAGTATTTT
CDR3aa: CATSRDLWGSTDTQYF

j_gene: TRBJ2-1
abundance: once
v_gene: TRBV10-3
d_gene: -
CDR3nt: TGTGCCATCAGTGAAGGGAAGGGACCTTCCAATGAGCAGTTCTTC
CDR3aa: CAISEGKGPSNEQFF

j_gene: TRBJ2-2
abundance: -
v_gene: TRBV19
d_gene: -
CDR3nt: TGTGCCAGTAGTCTATTTAGCGAGTTGGCCGGGGAGCTGTTTTTT
CDR3aa: CASSLFSELAGELFF

j_gene: TRBJ2-7
abundance: -
v_gene: TRBV4-3
d_gene: -
CDR3nt: TGCGCCAGCAGCCAAGAGCTCCCTGGAGAGCAGTACTTC
CDR3aa: CASSQELPGEQYF

j_gene: TRBJ2-7
abundance: -
v_gene: TRBV28
d_gene: -
CDR3nt: TGTGCCAGCAGTCCAGGACAGCCCGGACCTTACGAGCAGTACTTC
CDR3aa: CASSPGQPGPYEQYF

j_gene: TRBJ2-5
abundance: -
v_gene: TRBV11-2
d_gene: -
CDR3nt: TGTGCCAGCAGCTTTGATGGCTTCTACGAGACCCAGTACTTC
CDR3aa: CASSFDGFYETQYF

j_gene: TRBJ2-7
abundance: -
v_gene: TRBV27
d_gene: TRBD2
CDR3nt: TGTGCCAGCAGTTTAGAAGCGGGGGGCTCCTACGAGCAGTACTTC
CDR3aa: CASSLEAGGSYEQYF

j_gene: TRBJ2-3
abundance: -
v_gene: TRBV4-3
d_gene: -
CDR3nt: TGCGCCAGTGCAACAGAGTATCGCACAGATACGCAGTATTTT
CDR3aa: CASATEYRTDTQYF

j_gene: TRBJ1-1
abundance: few
v_gene: TRBV10-3
d_gene: TRBD1
CDR3nt: TGTGCCATCAGTGAGGCGACAGGGAAGAACACTGAAGCTTTCTTT
CDR3aa: CAISEATGKNTEAFF

j_gene: TRBJ1-6
abundance: -
v_gene: TRBV25-1
d_gene: TRBD1
CDR3nt: TGTGCCAGCATTGGACAGGGTAATTCACCCCTCCACTTT
CDR3aa: CASIGQGNSPLHF

j_gene: TRBJ2-7
abundance: -
v_gene: TRBV4-3
d_gene: -
CDR3nt: TGCGCCAGCAGCCAAGAGAAAGCGGCCTCCTACGAGCAGTACTTC
CDR3aa: CASSQEKAASYEQYF

j_gene: TRBJ1-2
abundance: -
v_gene: TRBV7-2
d_gene: -
CDR3nt: TGTGCCAGCAGCTTAGTATCGGTACTTTCACTCTATGGCTACACCTTC
CDR3aa: CASSLVSVLSLYGYTF

j_gene: TRBJ1-5
abundance: few
v_gene: TRBV2
d_gene: -
CDR3nt: TGTGCCAGCGGTACGGGTGGCCGTCAGCCCCAGCATTTT
CDR3aa: CASGTGGRQPQHF

j_gene: TRBJ2-5
abundance: -
v_gene: TRBV5-1
d_gene: -
CDR3nt: TGCGCCAGCAGCTTGGGAGGAGGAGTTGGGGCGCGGGAGACCCAGTACTTC
CDR3aa: CASSLGGGVGARETQYF